These 12 T cell receptor beta chains were all obtained from the same sample, sequenced in a study of beta chain features in type 1 diabetes. Reverse transcription of all isolated RNA meant that expressed TCRB transcripts were sequenced. Assay used: immunoSEQ multiplex PCR; TCRdb lists only in-frame clones, some missing. The repertoire holds about 900,000 clones, roughly 16% seen once, with around 0.02% in the top ten. Sequenced: naive CD4+ T cells from blood. Receptors were obtained from a woman aged 18 to 35 in good health.

V is TRBV29-1 and J is TRBJ2-6; D not certain. In germline, CDR1 is SQVTM, CDR2 ANQGSEA. CDR3 size: 15 residues. V was pared by 6 bases and J by 2 bases, with 14 bases between. CDR3 sequence (DNA): TGCAGCGTAATAAATGGGGAAGCTGGGGCCAACGTCCTGACTTTC. This gives the protein CSVINGEAGANVLTF. The full variable domain, with the rest looked up from reference TRBV29-1 and TRBJ2-6, is SAVISQKPSRDICQRGTSLTIQCQVDSQVTMMFWYRQQPGQSLTLIATANQGSEATYESGFVIDKFPISRPNLTFSTLTVSNMSPEDSSIYLCSVINGEAGANVLTFGAGSRLTVL.

This clone has just a few counts. The genes are TRBV28 and TRBJ2-1; D remains ambiguous. Trimming stripped 5 bases from V and 14 bases from J, with 10 bases between. Germline V CDR1 and CDR2: MDHEN, SYDVKM. The CDR3 is made up of 10 amino acids. CDR3 in amino acids: CASSREEKFF. The DNA for the CDR3 is TGTGCCAGCAGTCGAGAGGAGAAGTTCTTC.

The chain's CDR3 is CASSLIVADTQYF. In DNA form, the CDR3 reads TGTGCCAGCAGCTTAATTGTGGCAGATACGCAGTATTTT. The chain combines TRBV7-2 with TRBJ2-3; no reliable D call. Trimming took 2 bases from V and 4 from J, leaving 7 bases between them. Germline V gives CDR1 SGHTA, CDR2 FQGNSA. The CDR3 is 13 amino acids.

This clone has more than one count but fewer than ten. The CDR3 DNA reads as TGTGCCAGCAGCTTGACTAGCGGGAGCTCCTACGAGCAGTACTTC. Protein product: CASSLTSGSSYEQYF. The chain joins TRBV5-4 to TRBJ2-5; TRBD2 matches at 11 bases. The last part of the DNA fits TRBJ2-7 better; the J call may be wrong. This CDR3 is built from 15 residues. The germline V gene encodes CDR1 SGHNT and CDR2 YYREEE (reference sequence).

This clone was observed a handful of times. V and J are TRBV19 and TRBJ2-1, with 11 bases lining up with TRBD2. V lost 3 bases, J lost 9 bases, and 4 bases stayed unmatched. Germline CDR1 LNHDA, CDR2 SQIVND (reference sequence). The CDR3 sequence is 14 residues long. The CDR3: CASSISGRAGEQFF. DNA for the CDR3: TGTGCCAGTAGTATTAGCGGGAGGGCCGGTGAGCAGTTCTTC.

A few counts support this clone. The chain has TRBV19 and TRBJ2-1; D assignment may be TRBD1 or TRBD2 (6 bases each). The CDR3 totals 13 residues. V was clipped by 6 bases and J by 9 bases, with 15 bases between them. Per the germline V gene, CDR1 is LNHDA and CDR2 is SQIVND (reference sequence). CDR3: CASSNEGGGEQFF. DNA for the CDR3: TGTGCCAGTAGCAACGAGGGGGGTGGTGAGCAGTTCTTC.

This sequence joins TRBV20-1 and TRBJ1-3; D ambiguous. V was pared by 3 bases and J by 11 bases, with 11 bases between. Germline V CDR1 and CDR2: DFQATT, SNEGSKA (reference sequence). This CDR3 region has 11 residues. CDR3 in amino acids: CSASCTSAIYF. The CDR3 DNA follows: TGCAGTGCTAGTTGTACCTCCGCCATATATTTT.

This clone was observed a handful of times. The chain couples TRBV6-1 to TRBJ2-1; no clear D gene. Trimming took 6 bases from V and 0 from J, leaving 6 bases between them. The CDR3 consists of 13 residues. Germline V lookup: CDR1 MNHNS, CDR2 SASEGT. CDR3 sequence reads: CASSFSSYNEQFF. The CDR3 DNA sequence: TGTGCCAGCAGCTTCAGCTCCTACAATGAGCAGTTCTTC.

There are a few counts of this clone. This sequence joins TRBV18 and TRBJ1-2; D is unclear. Germline values: CDR1 KGHSH, CDR2 LQKENI. The CDR3 runs 14 residues. Trimming pared 2 bases from V and 10 bases from J, leaving 17 bases between. The CDR3 reads CASSPNPRGPDYTF. CDR3 bases: TGTGCCAGCTCACCAAATCCCCGCGGCCCTGACTACACCTTC.

The chain's CDR3 is CASSPGLAGDADTQYF. CDR3 nucleotide sequence: TGTGCCAGCAGCCCGGGACTAGCGGGAGACGCAGATACGCAGTATTTT. V gene TRBV7-9 combines with J gene TRBJ2-3; 14 bases map to TRBD2. The CDR3 is made up of 16 amino acids. The V gene's germline CDR1 is SEHNR and CDR2 FQNEAQ (reference sequence). The trim removed 5 bases at V and 4 bases at J, leaving 5 bases unmatched.

The chain joins TRBV2 to TRBJ2-7; 7 nucleotides align to TRBD2. The CDR3 extends over 14 amino acids. Germline values: CDR1 SNHLY, CDR2 FYNNEI. V lost 8 bases to trimming and J lost 6 bases; unmatched junction nucleotides: 13. CDR3 residues: CASGLETSSSEQYF. The CDR3 DNA is TGTGCCAGCGGGCTTGAGACTAGCTCTTCCGAGCAGTACTTC.

This clone was observed a few times. The same CDR3 is also encoded by other DNA sequences in this sample. The gene calls are TRBV7-2 and TRBJ2-7, with a possible D match to TRBD2 (6 bases). Trimming took 1 base from V and 4 from J, leaving 8 bases between them. This CDR3 spans 13 amino acids. In germline, CDR1 is SGHTA, CDR2 FQGNSA. CDR3 region: CASSLGAGYEQYF. The CDR3 region has the DNA TGTGCCAGCAGCTTAGGGGCGGGATACGAGCAGTACTTC.